This is a list of T cell receptor beta chains from one sample in a study of control samples from healthy donors and cancer patients. Assay used: immunoSEQ multiplex PCR; TCRdb lists only in-frame clones, some missing. The sample has about 180,000 clones, nearly 90% seen once. The sequencing input was blood. These receptor sequences come from a woman aged 50 to 60 in good health. Both conserved end residues are part of each CDR3. Fields, in order: CDR3 length, clone size, J gene, D gene, V gene, CDR3 DNA, CDR3 protein. A D gene is named only where the DNA matches it firmly. Some rows have no size entry. The others give once, few or many, or a class for an expanded clone.

CDR3 length: 14
clone size: -
J gene: TRBJ2-2
D gene: -
V gene: TRBV10-3
CDR3 DNA: TGTGCCATCAGTGAGTCGTCCGACTACGGGGAGCTGTTTTTT
CDR3 protein: CAISESSDYGELFF

CDR3 length: 14
clone size: -
J gene: TRBJ1-5
D gene: -
V gene: TRBV5-5
CDR3 DNA: TGTGCCAGCAGCCAGACAGATAGCAATCAGCCCCAGCATTTT
CDR3 protein: CASSQTDSNQPQHF

CDR3 length: 13
clone size: -
J gene: TRBJ1-2
D gene: -
V gene: TRBV6-1
CDR3 DNA: TGTGCCAGCAGTTCCGGCGGGGGGGGTGGCTACACCTTC
CDR3 protein: CASSSGGGGGYTF

CDR3 length: 11
clone size: -
J gene: TRBJ1-1
D gene: -
V gene: TRBV11-2
CDR3 DNA: TGTGCCAGCAGGAAGGCCGCTGAAGCTTTCTTT
CDR3 protein: CASRKAAEAFF

CDR3 length: 13
clone size: -
J gene: TRBJ1-2
D gene: -
V gene: TRBV29-1
CDR3 DNA: TGCAGCGTTGTGCGGGGATACTCGCCGGGCTACACCTTC
CDR3 protein: CSVVRGYSPGYTF

CDR3 length: 15
clone size: -
J gene: TRBJ2-3
D gene: TRBD2
V gene: TRBV28
CDR3 DNA: TGTGCCAGCAGTGAACTAGCGGGGGGGGCAGATACGCAGTATTTT
CDR3 protein: CASSELAGGADTQYF

CDR3 length: 15
clone size: -
J gene: TRBJ1-1
D gene: TRBD1
V gene: TRBV6-6
CDR3 DNA: TGTGCCAGCAGTCTTCAGGGGGCCTTCAACACTGAAGCTTTCTTT
CDR3 protein: CASSLQGAFNTEAFF

CDR3 length: 13
clone size: -
J gene: TRBJ1-2
D gene: TRBD1
V gene: TRBV27
CDR3 DNA: TGTGCCAGCAGGGGACAGCAAAACTATGGCTACACCTTC
CDR3 protein: CASRGQQNYGYTF

CDR3 length: 12
clone size: -
J gene: TRBJ1-1
D gene: -
V gene: TRBV3-1/TRBV3-2
CDR3 DNA: TGTGCCAGCAGCCAAGGGACACTTGAAGCTTTCTTT
CDR3 protein: CASSQGTLEAFF

CDR3 length: 17
clone size: -
J gene: TRBJ2-3
D gene: TRBD2
V gene: TRBV5-4
CDR3 DNA: TGTGCCAGCAGTCAGGGACTAGCGGGAGCCCCGGGGGATACGCAGTATTTT
CDR3 protein: CASSQGLAGAPGDTQYF

CDR3 length: 14
clone size: -
J gene: TRBJ1-2
D gene: -
V gene: TRBV7-2
CDR3 DNA: TGTGCCAGCAGCATCGAGAGACAGTCATATGGCTACACCTTC
CDR3 protein: CASSIERQSYGYTF

CDR3 length: 14
clone size: -
J gene: TRBJ2-7
D gene: TRBD2
V gene: TRBV5-1
CDR3 DNA: TGCGCCAGCAGCTCCGGGACTATAGCTGACGAGCAGTACTTC
CDR3 protein: CASSSGTIADEQYF

CDR3 length: 10
clone size: -
J gene: TRBJ2-1
D gene: -
V gene: TRBV28
CDR3 DNA: TGTGCCAGCAGGAACCGGGAGCAGTTCTTC
CDR3 protein: CASRNREQFF

CDR3 length: 15
clone size: -
J gene: TRBJ1-4
D gene: -
V gene: TRBV7-9
CDR3 DNA: TGTGCCAGCAGCTTGGGTTTAGGGTTTATTGAAAAACTGTTTTTT
CDR3 protein: CASSLGLGFIEKLFF

CDR3 length: 13
clone size: -
J gene: TRBJ1-5
D gene: TRBD1
V gene: TRBV28
CDR3 DNA: TGTGCCATTCCGGGACAGGGTAATCAGCCCCAGCATTTT
CDR3 protein: CAIPGQGNQPQHF

CDR3 length: 13
clone size: -
J gene: TRBJ1-1
D gene: -
V gene: TRBV29-1
CDR3 DNA: TGCAGCGTTCAGGAGGGGGGCAACACTGAAGCTTTCTTT
CDR3 protein: CSVQEGGNTEAFF

CDR3 length: 15
clone size: -
J gene: TRBJ2-7
D gene: TRBD1
V gene: TRBV6-5
CDR3 DNA: TGTGCCAGCAACGCCTATGGGGACAGGGGCTACGAGCAGTACTTC
CDR3 protein: CASNAYGDRGYEQYF

CDR3 length: 16
clone size: -
J gene: TRBJ2-1
D gene: TRBD2
V gene: TRBV2
CDR3 DNA: TGTGCCAGCGGGGGGGTGGCGGGATTGGGGCTTAATGAGCAGTTCTTC
CDR3 protein: CASGGVAGLGLNEQFF

CDR3 length: 13
clone size: -
J gene: TRBJ2-4
D gene: -
V gene: TRBV4-3
CDR3 DNA: TGCGCCAGCAGCCAAGAACCGCGTTACATTCAGTACTTC
CDR3 protein: CASSQEPRYIQYF

CDR3 length: 15
clone size: -
J gene: TRBJ2-1
D gene: TRBD1
V gene: TRBV5-1
CDR3 DNA: TGCGCCAGCAGCTTGTTGACAGGGGGATACAATGAGCAGTTCTTC
CDR3 protein: CASSLLTGGYNEQFF

CDR3 length: 17
clone size: -
J gene: TRBJ2-3
D gene: TRBD2
V gene: TRBV29-1
CDR3 DNA: TGCAGCGTTTCGTTGACTAGCGGGGGGGTTTACGCAGATACGCAGTATTTT
CDR3 protein: CSVSLTSGGVYADTQYF

CDR3 length: 14
clone size: -
J gene: TRBJ2-1
D gene: -
V gene: TRBV20-1
CDR3 DNA: TGCAGTGCTAGTAACCGCCCGGGTGTGGGTGAGCAGTTCTTC
CDR3 protein: CSASNRPGVGEQFF

CDR3 length: 15
clone size: -
J gene: TRBJ2-2
D gene: TRBD1
V gene: TRBV19
CDR3 DNA: TGTGCCAGTAAACTGACAGGGGGGGACACCGGGGAGCTGTTTTTT
CDR3 protein: CASKLTGGDTGELFF

CDR3 length: 16
clone size: once
J gene: TRBJ2-1
D gene: TRBD2
V gene: TRBV3-1/TRBV3-2
CDR3 DNA: TGTGCCAGCAGCCTAATGACTAGGGCGGGGGACAATGAGCAGTTCTTC
CDR3 protein: CASSLMTRAGDNEQFF

CDR3 length: 15
clone size: once
J gene: TRBJ2-7
D gene: -
V gene: TRBV14
CDR3 DNA: TGTGCCAGCAGCCCCTCCCAGAGGACAGACTACGAGCAGTACTTC
CDR3 protein: CASSPSQRTDYEQYF

CDR3 length: 17
clone size: once
J gene: TRBJ1-1
D gene: -
V gene: TRBV5-1
CDR3 DNA: TGCGCCAGCACCACCACGGTCTCAACGGGTATGAACACTGAAGCTTTCTTT
CDR3 protein: CASTTTVSTGMNTEAFF

CDR3 length: 15
clone size: -
J gene: TRBJ2-7
D gene: TRBD1
V gene: TRBV28
CDR3 DNA: TGTGCCAGCAGCCGACTGACAGGGGACTCCGGGGAGCAGTACTTC
CDR3 protein: CASSRLTGDSGEQYF

CDR3 length: 17
clone size: -
J gene: TRBJ1-5
D gene: -
V gene: TRBV19
CDR3 DNA: TGTGCCAGTAAGGGCCAAGGGGCGTCCCCGGGAAATCAGCCCCAGCATTTT
CDR3 protein: CASKGQGASPGNQPQHF

CDR3 length: 12
clone size: -
J gene: TRBJ1-1
D gene: -
V gene: TRBV29-1
CDR3 DNA: TGCAGCGCACTCCCCGGGACCACTGAAGCTTTCTTT
CDR3 protein: CSALPGTTEAFF

CDR3 length: 18
clone size: once
J gene: TRBJ1-6
D gene: -
V gene: TRBV15
CDR3 DNA: TGTGCCACCAACAACGAGAGGCACGGAAGCTCCTATAATTCACCCCTCCACTTT
CDR3 protein: CATNNERHGSSYNSPLHF

CDR3 length: 13
clone size: -
J gene: TRBJ1-2
D gene: -
V gene: TRBV14
CDR3 DNA: TGTGCCAGCAGCCGCACAGCTAACTATGGCTACACCTTC
CDR3 protein: CASSRTANYGYTF

CDR3 length: 12
clone size: -
J gene: TRBJ2-7
D gene: -
V gene: TRBV5-4
CDR3 DNA: TGTGCCAGCAGCCGACCAAACTACGAGCAGTACTTC
CDR3 protein: CASSRPNYEQYF

CDR3 length: 14
clone size: -
J gene: TRBJ2-5
D gene: TRBD2
V gene: TRBV2
CDR3 DNA: TGTGCCAGCAGTACAGGACGGGAGGAAGGGTCCCAGTACTTC
CDR3 protein: CASSTGREEGSQYF

CDR3 length: 14
clone size: -
J gene: TRBJ2-3
D gene: -
V gene: TRBV6-2/TRBV6-3
CDR3 DNA: TGTGCCAGCAGCTGGACCCGAGTACCAGATACGCAGTATTTT
CDR3 protein: CASSWTRVPDTQYF

CDR3 length: 17
clone size: -
J gene: TRBJ2-2
D gene: TRBD1
V gene: TRBV6-2/TRBV6-3
CDR3 DNA: TGTGCCAGCAGTCTAACTCGTCGACAGGGGAACACCGGGGAGCTGTTTTTT
CDR3 protein: CASSLTRRQGNTGELFF

CDR3 length: 12
clone size: -
J gene: TRBJ1-4
D gene: -
V gene: TRBV21-1
CDR3 DNA: TGTGCCAGCAGCTCTAAGGAGGGAAGGCTGTTTTTT
CDR3 protein: CASSSKEGRLFF

CDR3 length: 14
clone size: -
J gene: TRBJ2-7
D gene: -
V gene: TRBV18
CDR3 DNA: TGTGCCAGCTCGGAGTCAATGGGTCCCTACGAGCAGTACTTC
CDR3 protein: CASSESMGPYEQYF

CDR3 length: 15
clone size: -
J gene: TRBJ2-1
D gene: TRBD2
V gene: TRBV7-3
CDR3 DNA: TGTGCCAGCAGCCCTATAGCGGGGGGTATTAATGAGCAGTTCTTC
CDR3 protein: CASSPIAGGINEQFF

CDR3 length: 14
clone size: -
J gene: TRBJ2-2
D gene: -
V gene: TRBV6-5
CDR3 DNA: TGTGCCCTTAGGGGGGCAGTTGGCACCGGGGAGCTGTTTTTT
CDR3 protein: CALRGAVGTGELFF

CDR3 length: 14
clone size: -
J gene: TRBJ2-5
D gene: TRBD2
V gene: TRBV27
CDR3 DNA: TGTGCCAGCAGCCTGGCGGGGGGCTCGGAGACCCAGTACTTC
CDR3 protein: CASSLAGGSETQYF

CDR3 length: 16
clone size: -
J gene: TRBJ1-5
D gene: -
V gene: TRBV7-9
CDR3 DNA: TGTGCCAGCAGCCCCAACCTAGGGCCCCTGACGAGGCCCCAGCATTTT
CDR3 protein: CASSPNLGPLTRPQHF

CDR3 length: 12
clone size: -
J gene: TRBJ2-2
D gene: -
V gene: TRBV5-6
CDR3 DNA: TGTGCCAGCAGCCAGGCAGGCGGGGAGCTGTTTTTT
CDR3 protein: CASSQAGGELFF

CDR3 length: 14
clone size: -
J gene: TRBJ2-2
D gene: -
V gene: TRBV4-2
CDR3 DNA: TGTGGAACCCGACAGGAAGCGAACACCGGGGAGCTGTTTTTT
CDR3 protein: CGTRQEANTGELFF

CDR3 length: 15
clone size: -
J gene: TRBJ2-1
D gene: TRBD2
V gene: TRBV7-8
CDR3 DNA: TGTGCCAGCAGCTCTGGACTAGCGGGGCCCCGGGGGCAGTTCTTC
CDR3 protein: CASSSGLAGPRGQFF

CDR3 length: 13
clone size: -
J gene: TRBJ1-5
D gene: -
V gene: TRBV6-6
CDR3 DNA: TGTGCCAGCCTCGACAGCAGGGAACAGCCCCAGCATTTT
CDR3 protein: CASLDSREQPQHF

CDR3 length: 15
clone size: few
J gene: TRBJ1-2
D gene: TRBD1
V gene: TRBV4-1
CDR3 DNA: TGCGCCAGCAGCCAAGTAAGGGGGCAAGAGAGTGGCTACACCTTC
CDR3 protein: CASSQVRGQESGYTF

CDR3 length: 15
clone size: once
J gene: TRBJ2-5
D gene: TRBD2
V gene: TRBV27
CDR3 DNA: TGTGCCAGCAGTTTCAGCGGGAGACTACAAGAGACCCAGTACTTC
CDR3 protein: CASSFSGRLQETQYF

CDR3 length: 16
clone size: -
J gene: TRBJ1-3
D gene: TRBD1
V gene: TRBV5-6
CDR3 DNA: TGTGCCAGCAGCTTGGACGGGACAGGGGTAGAAAACACCATATATTTT
CDR3 protein: CASSLDGTGVENTIYF

CDR3 length: 16
clone size: -
J gene: TRBJ2-2
D gene: TRBD2
V gene: TRBV11-3
CDR3 DNA: TGTGCCAGCAGCTGGAGCGGGGGCTTGAACACCGGGGAGCTGTTTTTT
CDR3 protein: CASSWSGGLNTGELFF

CDR3 length: 18
clone size: -
J gene: TRBJ1-6
D gene: -
V gene: TRBV28
CDR3 DNA: TGTGCCAGCAGTTTGCCTGAGCGGACGAGCTCCTATAATTCACCCCTCCACTTT
CDR3 protein: CASSLPERTSSYNSPLHF

CDR3 length: 16
clone size: -
J gene: TRBJ1-6
D gene: TRBD1
V gene: TRBV19
CDR3 DNA: TGTGCCAGTAGTACAATACAGGGGGCGCTGGATTCACCCCTCCACTTT
CDR3 protein: CASSTIQGALDSPLHF

CDR3 length: 14
clone size: -
J gene: TRBJ1-2
D gene: TRBD1
V gene: TRBV6-7
CDR3 DNA: TGTGCCAGCAGTCAGACGGACAGGTTCCATGGCTACACCTTC
CDR3 protein: CASSQTDRFHGYTF

CDR3 length: 15
clone size: -
J gene: TRBJ2-7
D gene: TRBD1
V gene: TRBV6-2/TRBV6-3
CDR3 DNA: TGTGCCAGCAGTAACCGGGACAGGGCCTCCTACGAGCAGTACTTC
CDR3 protein: CASSNRDRASYEQYF

CDR3 length: 13
clone size: -
J gene: TRBJ1-4
D gene: -
V gene: TRBV28
CDR3 DNA: TGTGCCAGCAGTTTTAGGTTTAATGAAAAACTGTTTTTT
CDR3 protein: CASSFRFNEKLFF